The present TCR beta chain was sequenced within a study of control samples from healthy donors and cancer patients. The CDR3 sequence is 13 residues long. With 3 bases removed from V and 1 base from J, the gap between germline ends came to 7 bases. Per germline, CDR1 SGHNT and CDR2 YYREEE (reference sequence). Clones were read by immunoSEQ multiplex PCR, and TCRdb kept only the in-frame ones, dropping some. The sample lists about 95,000 clones; approximately 90% were seen once. The receptor was derived from a woman aged 70-85 years in good health. This sequence joins TRBV5-4 and TRBJ1-1; weak D call: TRBD1 (6 bases). The sequenced sample consisted of blood. Here the CDR3 DNA reads TGTGCCAGCAGCTCGGGACAGAACACTGAAGCTTTCTTT. Its protein is CASSSGQNTEAFF.